This T cell receptor beta chain appears in the sequencing data of a study of blood T cell repertoires in COVID-19. Libraries were prepared by immunoSEQ multiplex PCR; TCRdb keeps only in-frame clonotypes and omits some of them. The sample shows about 170,000 clones, around two thirds of them seen only once. The CDR3 runs to 15 residues. V lost 3 bases and J lost 5; bases outside the gene matches: 5. Germline CDR1 SNHLY, CDR2 FYNNEI. The chain recombines TRBV2 with TRBJ1-5; 9 nucleotides line up with TRBD1. Sequencing was done on a sample of peripheral blood. This receptor was identified in a woman aged 80 or older with acute or convalescent COVID-19. CDR3 region: CASSDFWTGDQPQHF. In DNA form, the CDR3 reads TGTGCCAGCAGTGATTTTTGGACAGGGGATCAGCCCCAGCATTTT.